One sample yielded the 5 T cell receptor beta chains listed below, sequenced in a study of OX40 agonist ivuxolimab in advanced cancers. Method: immunoSEQ multiplex PCR; TCRdb's copy keeps in-frame clones and lacks some. The sample lists approximately 84,000 clones; roughly 82% were seen once. Specimen: CD4+ or CD8+ T cells sorted from blood, collected in a trial of the OX40 agonist ivuxolimab. Source of these receptors: an adult with an advanced solid tumor such as melanoma, head and neck, liver or kidney cancer.

The chain links TRBV5-4 to TRBJ1-4, with TRBD1 matching 9 bases. Looked up from germline, CDR1 is SGHNT and CDR2 is YYREEE (reference sequence). J was trimmed by 7 bases and V by 2 bases; bases with no gene match: 6. The CDR3 covers 15 residues. CDR3 in amino acids: CASSLRQGVGEKLFF. The CDR3 coding sequence is TGTGCCAGCAGCTTAAGACAGGGGGTCGGTGAAAAACTGTTTTTT.

The rearrangement links TRBV10-2 to TRBJ2-6; unclear D gene. Trimming took off 10 bases at V and 0 bases at J, with 7 bases between the two ends. The CDR3 is made up of 13 amino acids. The germline CDR1 and CDR2 sequences are WSHSY and SAAADI. CDR3 amino acids: CANESSGANVLTF. The CDR3 coding sequence is TGCGCCAACGAGAGCTCTGGGGCCAACGTCCTGACTTTC.

This chain uses TRBV28 with TRBJ2-2, with D perhaps assigned TRBD1 or TRBD2 (5 bases each). The CDR3 loop spans 14 amino acids. Germline loops: CDR1 MDHEN, CDR2 SYDVKM. Trimming took off 7 bases at V and 0 bases at J, with 9 bases between the two ends. CDR3 nucleotide sequence: TGTGCCAGCATTGAGGGGACGAACACCGGGGAGCTGTTTTTT. It codes for CASIEGTNTGELFF. Drawing the rest from reference TRBV28 and TRBJ2-2, the complete variable domain is DVKVTQSSRYLVKRTGEKVFLECVQDMDHENMFWYRQDPGLGLRLIYFSYDVKMKEKGDIPEGYSVSREKKERFSLILESASTNQTSMYLCASIEGTNTGELFFGEGSRLTVL.

This rearrangement joins TRBV2 to TRBJ1-2, with 8 bases lining up with TRBD1. Germline V gene data show CDR1 as SNHLY and CDR2 as FYNNEI. V lost 5 bases and J lost 8; bases outside the gene matches: 7. This CDR3 spans 13 amino acids. The CDR3 here is CASSQGAKGGYTF. CDR3 in DNA: TGTGCCAGCAGTCAGGGGGCGAAAGGGGGCTACACCTTC.

This clone was observed a single time. J is TRBJ1-2 and V is TRBV28, with TRBD1 as a possible D gene (5 bases). In germline, CDR1 is MDHEN, CDR2 SYDVKM. Trimming removed 6 bases from V and 5 bases from J, with 10 bases in between. CDR3 length equals 12 residues. The CDR3 nucleotides read TGTGCCAGCAGCTTGGGGCCGTATGGCTACACCTTC. This gives the protein CASSLGPYGYTF.